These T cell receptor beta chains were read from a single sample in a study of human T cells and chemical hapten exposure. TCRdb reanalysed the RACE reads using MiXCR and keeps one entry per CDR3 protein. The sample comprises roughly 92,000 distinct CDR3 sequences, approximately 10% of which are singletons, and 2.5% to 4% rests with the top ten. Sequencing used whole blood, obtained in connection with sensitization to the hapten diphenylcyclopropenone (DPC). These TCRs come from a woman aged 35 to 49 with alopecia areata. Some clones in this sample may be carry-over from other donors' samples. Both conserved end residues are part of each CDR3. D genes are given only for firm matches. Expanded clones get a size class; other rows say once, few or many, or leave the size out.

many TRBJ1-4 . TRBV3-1 CASSPSGGRKNEKLFF TGTGCCAGCAGCCCCTCCGGTGGCCGCAAGAATGAAAAACTGTTTTTT
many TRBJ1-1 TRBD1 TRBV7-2 CASSSQGQGVTEAFF TGTGCCAGCAGCTCACAAGGACAGGGAGTCACTGAAGCTTTCTTT
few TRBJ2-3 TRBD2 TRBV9 CASSGLAGGRTDTQYF TGTGCCAGCAGCGGTTTAGCGGGAGGACGCACAGATACGCAGTATTTT
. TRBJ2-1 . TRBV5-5 CASSLVIGRYNEQFF TGTGCCAGCAGCTTGGTAATCGGGAGATATAATGAGCAGTTCTTC
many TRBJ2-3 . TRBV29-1 CSVVGTGDTQYF TGCAGCGTTGTTGGGACGGGGGATACGCAGTATTTT
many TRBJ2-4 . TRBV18 CASSPWRDLNIQYF TGTGCCAGCTCACCATGGAGGGATCTAAACATTCAGTACTTC
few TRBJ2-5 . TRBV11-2 CASSLDRRSETQYF TGTGCCAGCAGCTTAGATCGGAGGTCGGAGACCCAGTACTTC
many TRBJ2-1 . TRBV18 CASSPPARNGGNEQFF TGTGCCAGCTCACCCCCGGCCAGAAACGGTGGCAATGAGCAGTTCTTC
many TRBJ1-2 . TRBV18 CASSPPQRAGYTF TGTGCCAGCTCACCACCGCAGAGGGCCGGCTACACCTTC
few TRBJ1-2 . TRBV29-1 CSGSEGMDGYTF TGCAGCGGATCGGAGGGTATGGATGGCTACACCTTC
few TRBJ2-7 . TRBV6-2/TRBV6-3 CASSYDFSYEQYF TGTGCCAGCAGTTACGACTTCTCCTACGAGCAGTACTTC
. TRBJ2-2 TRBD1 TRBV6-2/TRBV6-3 CATGQVHERVTGELFF TGTGCCACCGGACAGGTTCACGAACGTGTTACCGGGGAGCTGTTTTTT
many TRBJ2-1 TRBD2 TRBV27 CASSPRGTSGRAGEQFF TGTGCCAGCAGTCCGCGGGGGACTAGCGGGAGGGCCGGTGAGCAGTTCTTC
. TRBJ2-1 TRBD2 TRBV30 CAWRTGVWGGDEQFF TGTGCCTGGAGGACGGGAGTTTGGGGAGGGGATGAGCAGTTCTTC
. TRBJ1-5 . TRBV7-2 CASTDFGNQPQHF TGTGCCAGTACGGACTTTGGAAATCAGCCCCAGCATTTT
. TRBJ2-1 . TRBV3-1 CASSWGGATVF TGTGCCAGCAGCTGGGGCGGAGCCACCGTATTC
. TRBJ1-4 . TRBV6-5 CASNSYREGEKLFF TGTGCCAGCAATTCGTACAGGGAGGGGGAAAAACTGTTTTTT
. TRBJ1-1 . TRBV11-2 CASSLGVTGTEAFF TGTGCCAGCAGCTTAGGAGTCACCGGGACTGAAGCTTTCTTT
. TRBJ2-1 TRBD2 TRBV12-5 CASGQREGRNEQFF TGTGCTAGTGGTCAGCGGGAGGGACGGAATGAGCAGTTCTTC
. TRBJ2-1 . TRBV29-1 CSARPRGDLYNEQFF TGCAGCGCCCGCCCCCGGGGCGACCTCTACAATGAGCAGTTCTTC
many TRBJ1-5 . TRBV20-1 CSARSDTGQFNQPQHF TGCAGTGCTAGGTCTGACACCGGACAGTTCAATCAGCCCCAGCATTTT
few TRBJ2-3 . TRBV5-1 CASSLVSPDTQYF TGCGCCAGCAGCTTGGTTAGTCCAGATACGCAGTATTTT
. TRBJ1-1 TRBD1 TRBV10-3 CAIHGQGLNTEAFF TGTGCCATCCACGGACAGGGGCTAAACACTGAAGCTTTCTTT
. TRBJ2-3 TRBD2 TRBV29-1 CSVTLAVTDTQYF TGCAGCGTTACGCTAGCGGTAACAGATACGCAGTATTTT
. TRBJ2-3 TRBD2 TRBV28 CASSSASGRAAGTQYF TGTGCCAGCAGTTCGGCTAGCGGGAGGGCCGCGGGTACGCAGTATTTT
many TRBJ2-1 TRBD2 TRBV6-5 CASSYGSSGRAYNEQFF TGTGCCAGCAGTTACGGGTCTAGCGGGAGGGCCTACAATGAGCAGTTCTTC
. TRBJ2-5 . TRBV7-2 CASSFLPGQETQYF TGTGCCAGCAGCTTCTTGCCAGGCCAAGAGACCCAGTACTTC
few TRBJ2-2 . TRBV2 CASGFGELFF TGTGCCAGCGGGTTCGGGGAGCTGTTTTTT
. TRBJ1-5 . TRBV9 CASSSVGLSNQPQHF TGTGCCAGCAGCTCGGTGGGCTTGAGCAATCAGCCCCAGCATTTT
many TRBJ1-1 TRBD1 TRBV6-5 CASRQGAEAFF TGTGCCAGCCGACAGGGCGCTGAAGCTTTCTTT
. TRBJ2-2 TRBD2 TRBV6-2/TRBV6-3 CASSFGGGTGELFF TGTGCCAGCAGTTTCGGGGGGGGCACCGGGGAGCTGTTTTTT
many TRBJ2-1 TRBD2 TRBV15 CATSTSGRYEQFF TGTGCCACCAGCACGAGCGGGAGATATGAGCAGTTCTTC
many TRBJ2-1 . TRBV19 CASSPSTGNNEQFF TGTGCCAGTAGTCCCTCAACAGGGAACAATGAGCAGTTCTTC
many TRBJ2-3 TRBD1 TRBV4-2 CASRTAIGQGSTDTQYF TGTGCCAGCAGGACTGCAATCGGACAGGGGAGCACAGATACGCAGTATTTT
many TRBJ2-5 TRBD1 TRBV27 CASSLSGRGRETQYF TGTGCCAGCAGTTTATCAGGCAGGGGGAGAGAGACCCAGTACTTC
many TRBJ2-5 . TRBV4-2 CASSQAIQKETQYF TGTGCCAGCAGCCAAGCGATCCAAAAAGAGACCCAGTACTTC
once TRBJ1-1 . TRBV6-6 CASSYQGRAFF TGTGCCAGCAGTTACCAGGGGAGGGCTTTCTTT
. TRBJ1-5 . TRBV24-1 CATSEQNSNQPQHF TGTGCCACCAGTGAACAGAATAGCAATCAGCCCCAGCATTTT
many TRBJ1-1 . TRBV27 CASSFAGMKAFF TGTGCCAGCAGTTTCGCAGGAATGAAAGCTTTCTTT
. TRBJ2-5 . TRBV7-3 CASRCDRGTGGTGKTQYF TGTGCCAGCAGATGCGACAGGGGAACCGGGGGGACCGGAAAGACCCAGTACTTC
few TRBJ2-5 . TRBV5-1 CASSLVRGLGETQYF TGCGCCAGCAGCTTGGTTCGGGGCTTGGGAGAGACCCAGTACTTC